This is a list of T cell receptor beta chains from one sample in a study of tumor and adjacent non-tumor tissue in lung cancer. TCRdb reanalysed the multiplex PCR reads using MiXCR and keeps one entry per CDR3 protein. The repertoire holds fewer than 100,000 distinct CDR3 sequences, with roughly 80% as singletons. Sequencing input: distant non-tumor lung tissue. The source of these receptors is a man between 60 and 75 years old with non-small cell lung cancer. Each CDR3 is given with its conserved first and last residue. A D gene is named only where the DNA matches it firmly. Some rows mark clone size as missing; the rest say once, few, many or name a class of expanded clone.

length,V,J,D,size,CDR3,DNA
16,TRBV20-1,TRBJ1-3,TRBD1,many,CSAEGRDSRIGNTIYF,TGCAGTGCTGAGGGGAGGGACAGCCGAATTGGAAACACCATATATTTT
15,TRBV20-1,TRBJ2-1,TRBD2,-,CIANPTSGRANKQFF,TGCATCGCTAACCCGACTAGCGGGAGGGCCAATAAGCAGTTCTTC
15,TRBV5-6,TRBJ2-5,-,-,CACSLGAQPQETQYF,TGTGCCTGCAGCTTGGGGGCCCAGCCCCAAGAGACCCAGTACTTC
15,TRBV7-9,TRBJ1-3,-,-,CASNSKGGAGNTIYF,TGTGCCAGCAACTCGAAGGGGGGAGCTGGAAACACCATATATTTT
15,TRBV5-1,TRBJ2-2,-,-,CASTRGTAKSGELFF,TGCGCCAGCACCCGGGGGACTGCGAAGAGCGGGGAGCTGTTTTTT
15,TRBV6-1,TRBJ2-3,-,-,CASTSGGPDIDTQYF,TGTGCCAGCACATCTGGGGGGCCGGACATAGATACGCAGTATTTT
15,TRBV10-2,TRBJ2-7,TRBD1,-,CASREPGQGYREEYF,TGCGCCAGCAGAGAACCGGGACAGGGGTATAGGGAGGAGTACTTC
12,TRBV11-3,TRBJ2-7,-,-,CASNFGIYEQYF,TGTGCCAGCAACTTCGGCATCTACGAGCAGTACTTC
13,TRBV5-6,TRBJ1-1,-,-,CARSLLQGSEALF,TGTGCCAGAAGTTTGCTTCAGGGCAGTGAAGCTCTCTTT
15,TRBV4-2,TRBJ2-5,-,-,CAGMQVAGGQETQYF,TGTGCCGGCATGCAAGTTGCGGGTGGACAAGAGACCCAGTACTTC
12,TRBV6-5,TRBJ2-3,-,-,CANGAGTVTQYF,TGTGCCAACGGCGCAGGCACAGTTACGCAGTATTTT
14,TRBV5-6,TRBJ2-1,-,-,CASSIRGSYNKQFF,TGTGCCAGCAGCATCCGGGGCTCATACAATAAGCAGTTCTTC
16,TRBV6-5,TRBJ1-3,-,-,CASSYGGSFSRNTVYF,TGTGCCAGCAGTTATGGGGGATCTTTCTCTAGAAACACCGTATATTTT
17,TRBV20-1,TRBJ2-7,TRBD2,-,CSARGGSSGRSSYDQYF,TGCAGTGCTAGAGGTGGGAGTAGCGGGAGATCCTCCTACGATCAGTACTTC
15,TRBV11-2,TRBJ2-7,TRBD2,-,CDSSLTTSGSYEQYF,TGTGACAGCAGCTTAACGACTAGCGGATCTTACGAGCAATACTTC
16,TRBV7-2,TRBJ1-4,-,-,CASSKEQSATNEKLFF,TGTGCCAGCAGCAAAGAGCAGTCTGCAACTAATGAAAAACTGTTTTTT
17,TRBV11-3,TRBJ2-2,TRBD2,-,CASSHIATSGATGELFF,TGTGCCAGCAGTCACATCGCGACCAGCGGGGCGACCGGGGAGCTGTTTTTT
12,TRBV20-1,TRBJ2-7,TRBD1,many,CSAIDRGREQYF,TGCAGTGCTATAGACAGGGGGCGCGAGCAGTACTTC
17,TRBV7-8,TRBJ2-6,-,once,CASSLLTGSSGANVLTF,TGTGCCAGCAGCTTACTAACGGGCTCCTCTGGGGCCAACGTCCTGACTTTC
14,TRBV20-1,TRBJ2-1,-,-,CSVDPWAWYNEQFF,TGCAGTGTTGACCCGTGGGCATGGTACAATGAGCAGTTCTTC
15,TRBV5-4,TRBJ1-6,TRBD1,-,CASSLAGTGDSPLHF,TGTGCCAGCAGCTTGGCCGGGACAGGGGACTCACCCCTCCACTTT
13,TRBV5-5,TRBJ2-3,-,-,CDSSAPGPDTQYF,TGTGACAGCAGCGCTCCGGGTCCAGATACGCAGTATTTT
16,TRBV5-4,TRBJ2-3,-,-,CASSFRATGSSNTQYF,TGTGCCAGTAGCTTCCGGGCTACCGGGAGTAGTAATACGCAGTATTTT
13,TRBV11-3,TRBJ2-1,TRBD2,-,CVSNFGRASEQFF,TGTGTAAGCAACTTCGGGAGGGCCAGTGAGCAGTTCTTC
13,TRBV6-1,TRBJ2-2,TRBD2,-,CVISSGNTGEPFF,TGTGTCATCTCTAGCGGGAACACCGGGGAGCCGTTTTTT
19,TRBV11-2,TRBJ2-6,TRBD1,-,CASSLVPKDRHSEANVLTF,TGTGCCAGCAGCTTAGTTCCAAAGGACAGGCACTCAGAGGCCAACGTCCTGACTTTC
15,TRBV28,TRBJ2-7,TRBD2,-,CASSRQRERSDEQYF,TGTGCCAGCAGTCGTCAGCGGGAGCGGAGCGACGAGCAGTACTTC
15,TRBV20-1,TRBJ1-6,TRBD1,once,CSARPQGSNRSHLHF,TGCAGTGCTAGACCACAGGGGTCCAATAGGTCACACCTCCACTTT
14,TRBV6-1,TRBJ2-7,TRBD2,-,CASSVREGDYEQYF,TGTGCCAGCAGTGTGCGGGAGGGCGACTATGAGCAGTACTTC
16,TRBV6-5,TRBJ2-1,-,-,CDSSPLHTYPNNEQFF,TGTGACAGCAGCCCATTACACACATATCCTAACAATGAACAGTTCTTC
14,TRBV20-1,TRBJ2-3,TRBD2,-,CSDGTSRKSDTQYF,TGTAGTGATGGGACTAGCAGGAAATCAGATACGCAGTATTTT
16,TRBV11-1,TRBJ2-1,-,-,CASSLVDGQSYKEQFF,TGTGCCAGCAGCTTGGTTGATGGACAATCCTACAAAGAGCAGTTCTTC
15,TRBV29-1,TRBJ1-1,-,-,CSDEERDGMNTEAFF,TGCAGCGATGAAGAGAGGGACGGAATGAACACTGAAGCTTTCTTT
14,TRBV7-9,TRBJ2-7,TRBD1,few,CASSFSGTGIEQYF,TGTGCCAGCAGCTTCTCCGGGACAGGGATCGAGCAGTACTTC
17,TRBV5-1,TRBJ2-3,-,-,CASSLEGTSHRTDTQYF,TGCGCCAGCAGCTTGGAGGGGACTTCTCATCGCACAGATACGCAGTATTTT
16,TRBV24-1,TRBJ2-1,TRBD1,-,CGTSDLPGQGYNEQFF,TGTGGCACCAGTGACTTGCCCGGACAGGGATACAATGAGCAGTTCTTC
13,TRBV11-2,TRBJ2-5,-,-,CASSLLGHETQYF,TGTGCCAGCAGCTTACTGGGGCATGAGACCCAGTACTTC
13,TRBV6-4,TRBJ2-3,-,-,CASSDSSTDRQYF,TGTGCCAGCAGTGATTCCAGCACAGATAGGCAGTATTTT
18,TRBV4-2,TRBJ1-2,TRBD1,-,CVSSQDPWFEGADYGYTF,TGTGTCAGCAGCCAAGACCCATGGTTCGAGGGGGCAGACTATGGCTACACCTTC
15,TRBV4-1,TRBJ1-2,-,-,CANGQGRGPNYGYTF,TGCGCCAACGGTCAAGGCCGGGGACCTAACTATGGCTACACCTTC
15,TRBV29-1,TRBJ1-4,-,-,CSVQPSRGRGEKMFF,TGCAGCGTTCAACCCTCTAGGGGAAGGGGGGAAAAAATGTTTTTT
16,TRBV5-6,TRBJ1-6,TRBD1,many,CASSNDRGRYNSPLHF,TGTGCCAGCAGCAACGACAGGGGCCGCTATAATTCACCCCTCCACTTT
13,TRBV20-1,TRBJ2-5,-,-,CSNRDKSVQTQYF,TGCAGTAATAGAGATAAGTCAGTGCAGACCCAGTACTTC
18,TRBV11-1,TRBJ2-1,-,-,CANSLALVYAGQIPQQFF,TGTGCCAACAGCTTAGCGCTAGTCTATGCGGGACAGATCCCCCAGCAGTTCTTC
14,TRBV20-1,TRBJ2-5,-,-,CSARSWGMIETQYF,TGCAGTGCTCGTAGCTGGGGAATGATCGAGACCCAGTACTTC
18,TRBV11-3,TRBJ2-5,TRBD2,-,CASCLGVAGGLVQETQYF,TGTGCCAGCTGCTTAGGAGTGGCGGGGGGGCTAGTTCAAGAGACCCAGTACTTC
11,TRBV30,TRBJ2-5,-,-,CACSDPRSQYF,TGTGCCTGCAGTGACCCCCGGAGCCAGTACTTC
16,TRBV4-1,TRBJ1-2,-,-,CASRPGGTGDYYGYTF,TGCGCTAGCAGGCCCGGTGGAACGGGGGACTACTATGGCTACACCTTC
14,TRBV6-2/TRBV6-3,TRBJ2-7,-,-,CASSSPQASYEQYF,TGTGCCAGCAGTTCCCCACAAGCGTCATACGAGCAATACTTC
17,TRBV5-4,TRBJ2-2,-,-,CVSSLPAAPSNTGELFF,TGTGTCAGCAGCCTCCCTGCGGCGCCGTCGAACACCGGGGAGCTGTTTTTT
15,TRBV20-1,TRBJ2-1,-,many,CSAFGGENSYNEQFF,TGCAGTGCCTTTGGCGGGGAGAACTCCTACAATGAGCAGTTCTTC
15,TRBV20-1,TRBJ2-7,-,-,CCAIPPGASYYEQYF,TGCTGTGCTATCCCTCCTGGGGCTTCCTACTACGAGCAGTACTTC
17,TRBV6-5,TRBJ2-6,TRBD2,-,CASSLAGTSSGANVPTF,TGTGCCAGCAGCCTAGCGGGGACCAGCTCTGGGGCCAACGTCCCGACTTTC
18,TRBV6-1,TRBJ2-6,TRBD1,-,CASSGRQGVSSGVNVLTF,TGTGCCAGCAGTGGTAGACAGGGGGTTTCCTCTGGGGTCAACGTCCTGACTTTC
12,TRBV29-1,TRBJ2-5,TRBD1,-,CSVPTGRETQYF,TGCAGCGTTCCGACAGGGCGAGAGACCCAGTACTTC
16,TRBV6-5,TRBJ2-7,-,-,CASSYPGIDQRYEQYF,TGTGCCAGCAGTTACCCGGGTATTGATCAGAGATACGAGCAGTACTTC
15,TRBV4-3,TRBJ2-5,-,-,CASSLSKLKQETQYF,TGCGCCAGCAGTCTTAGTAAACTCAAACAAGAGACCCAGTACTTC